This passage covers 28 T cell receptor beta chains from one sample sequenced in a study of CD8+CD57+ T cells in acquired aplastic anemia. TCR beta VDJ and CDR3 profiles were obtained from a genomic DNA template. TCRdb reanalysed the reads using MiXCR and keeps one entry per CDR3 protein. The sample shows about 150,000 distinct CDR3 sequences, 40% to 65% of them seen only once. Patients chosen for sequencing had shown CD8+CD57+ cell expansion by flow cytometry. The sequenced material came from sorted CD4+, CD8+, or CD8+CD57+ T cells (not recorded which) from PBMCs. These receptors all come from a human donor with aplastic anemia.

This clonotype has ten or more counts. This chain links TRBV7-9 with TRBJ2-7, with unresolved D. V shed 5 bases and J shed 3 bases, with 17 bases lying between them. The CDR3 is 15 amino acids. Germline V gives CDR1 SEHNR, CDR2 FQNEAQ (reference sequence). The CDR3 DNA is TGTGCCAGCAGCGGAAGGATTACCCTTGACTACGAGCAGTACTTC. It translates to CASSGRITLDYEQYF. Combining the CDR3 with reference TRBV7-9 and TRBJ2-7 gives the whole variable domain DTGVSQNPRHKITKRGQNVTFRCDPISEHNRLYWYRQTLGQGPEFLTYFQNEAQLEKSRLLSDRFSAERPKGSFSTLEIQRTEQGDSAMYLCASSGRITLDYEQYFGPGTRLTVT.

This clonotype was counted only a few times. The chain combines TRBV5-1 with TRBJ2-7; D possibly corresponds to TRBD1 (6 bases). From germline, CDR1 is SGHRS and CDR2 YFSETQ. V lost 1 base, J lost 0 bases, and 11 bases lay in between. The CDR3 runs to 15 residues. Here the CDR3 DNA reads TGCGCCAGCAGCTTGCAAGGGGGAAACTCCTACGAGCAGTACTTC. It is translated as CASSLQGGNSYEQYF.

J is TRBJ1-1 and V is TRBV6-1, with D perhaps matching TRBD1 (5 bases). V dropped 5 bases and J dropped 4 bases, with 14 bases sitting between them. Germline lookup yields CDR1 MNHNS and CDR2 SASEGT. This CDR3 has 14 amino acids. CDR3 in DNA: TGTGCCAGCAGTAGGCAGGGTCCGTCCACTGAAGCTTTCTTT. It encodes CASSRQGPSTEAFF.

This clonotype was seen a few times. The rearrangement joins TRBV15 to TRBJ2-7; 8 bases agree with TRBD2. J gave up 2 bases and V 1 base, and 7 bases lay outside the gene matches. The CDR3 is made up of 16 amino acids. Germline values: CDR1 LNHNV, CDR2 YYDKDF (reference sequence). This CDR3 reads CATSRVRASGPYEQYF. In DNA, the CDR3 is TGTGCCACCAGCAGAGTCAGGGCTAGCGGGCCCTACGAGCAGTACTTC.

V gene TRBV7-9 combines with J gene TRBJ1-5; D remains ambiguous. V lost 5 bases, J lost 6 bases, and 8 bases lay in between. This CDR3 is built from 12 residues. Germline V gene lookup returns CDR1 SEHNR and CDR2 FQNEAQ (reference sequence). In nucleotides, the CDR3 is TGTGCCAGCAGCCTAGAAAGTCAGCCCCAGCATTTT. Encoded protein: CASSLESQPQHF.

This rearrangement joins TRBV9 to TRBJ2-7, with D perhaps TRBD2 (6 bases). The CDR3 has 12 residues. CDR1 and CDR2 from the germline V gene are SGDLS and YYNGEE. DNA for the CDR3: TGTGCGGCGACGGGACTTTCCTACGAGCAGTACTTC. This codes for CAATGLSYEQYF.

Worth noting for this clonotype: A much larger clone lies a single base off, so this may be a read error. The gene calls are TRBV5-1 and TRBJ1-2; D unresolved. This CDR3 spans 18 amino acids. The germline V gene encodes CDR1 SGHRS and CDR2 YFSETQ. CDR3 sequence reads: CASSPRRPQTLSNYGHTF. DNA for the CDR3: TGCGCCAGCAGCCCGCGCCGGCCACAGACACTCTCTAACTATGGCCACACCTTC.

V is TRBV10-2 and J is TRBJ1-2; D gene unclear. Germline V lookup: CDR1 WSHSY, CDR2 SAAADI. The CDR3 extends over 13 amino acids. V was pared by 8 bases and J by 8 bases, with 18 bases between. Written as DNA, the CDR3 is TGCGCCAGCGCCCAGACCTACTTGGGGGGCTACACCTTC. Protein product: CASAQTYLGGYTF.

There are many counts of this clonotype. The CDR3 loop reads CASRPHRTGPNSPLHF. In DNA form, the CDR3 reads TGTGCCAGCAGACCACACCGGACAGGGCCCAATTCACCCCTCCACTTT. The V and J genes are TRBV27 and TRBJ1-6; the match to TRBD1 covers 8 bases. Germline assignment: CDR1 MNHEY and CDR2 SMNVEV (reference sequence). Trimming at V came to 6 bases and at J to 7 bases, leaving 11 bases not matched to a gene. The CDR3 is made up of 16 amino acids.

The chain combines TRBV19 with TRBJ2-7; TRBD2 might be the D (6 bases). Per the germline V gene, CDR1 is LNHDA and CDR2 is SQIVND (reference sequence). Trimming took off 0 bases at V and 2 bases at J, with 11 bases between the two ends. The CDR3 is made up of 15 amino acids. As DNA, the CDR3 is TGTGCCAGTAGTATAGATTCCGCGGGGACCTACGAGCAGTACTTC. It translates to CASSIDSAGTYEQYF.

In its sample, this clonotype was seen once. Just one base apart from a much larger clone, this may be a read error. The chain recombines TRBV6-1 with TRBJ2-3, with 12 bases that match TRBD2. J was trimmed by 2 bases and V by 6 bases; bases with no gene match: 3. This CDR3 has 15 residues. Germline-derived CDR1 and CDR2 are MNHNS and SASEGT. The CDR3 coding sequence is TGTGCCAGCAGCACTAGCGGGGGGCACACAGATACGCAGTATTTT. This gives the protein CASSTSGGHTDTQYF.

This sequence joins TRBV2 and TRBJ1-6; 7 bases align to TRBD1. The V segment lost 7 bases and the J segment 8 bases; nucleotides outside the gene matches: 5. The CDR3 is 13 amino acids. Germline lookup yields CDR1 SNHLY and CDR2 FYNNEI. CDR3 protein: CASKGTDDSPLHF. Written as DNA, the CDR3 is TGTGCCAGCAAGGGGACAGACGATTCACCCCTCCACTTT.

The chain links TRBV5-1 to TRBJ1-2; possibly TRBD1 for D (6 bases). The CDR3 contains 16 residues. Trimming took 0 bases from V and 4 from J, leaving 16 bases between them. From germline, CDR1 is SGHRS and CDR2 YFSETQ. DNA for the CDR3: TGCGCCAGCAGCTTGGAGGACAGCAGATTAGCCTATGGCTACACCTTC. Its protein is CASSLEDSRLAYGYTF.

This clonotype was detected a few times. The gene calls are TRBV7-8 and TRBJ1-5; D perhaps matches TRBD1 (5 bases). This CDR3 region has 13 residues. Germline V CDR1 and CDR2: SGHVS, FQNEAQ. Deletions cut 2 bases from V and 5 bases from J, with 7 bases between. The CDR3 DNA follows: TGTGCCAGCAGCTTATGGGGGGATCAGCCCCAGCATTTT. This translates into CASSLWGDQPQHF.

This clonotype was seen at least ten times. The V and J genes are TRBV4-3 and TRBJ2-3; D is perhaps TRBD2 (7 bases). The CDR3 has 16 residues. The germline V gene encodes CDR1 LGHNA and CDR2 YSLEER. Between the trimmed V and J ends, which lost 1 base and 2 bases, there was a span of 13 bases. The CDR3 DNA is TGCGCCAGCAGCCAAGTCGCGGGGGCCTTCACAGATACGCAGTATTTT. Its protein product is CASSQVAGAFTDTQYF.

The chain recombines TRBV29-1 with TRBJ2-3; D possibly uses TRBD1 or TRBD2 (5 bases each). Germline lookup yields CDR1 SQVTM and CDR2 ANQGSEA. Trimming removed 4 bases at V and 8 bases at J, with 13 bases between. The CDR3 runs 12 residues. DNA of the CDR3: TGCAGCGTTGGGGACCGGGGTGGTACGCAGTATTTT. Residues: CSVGDRGGTQYF.

This clonotype has just a few counts. J is TRBJ1-1 and V is TRBV2; D may be TRBD1 (6 bases). CDR1 is SNHLY and CDR2 is FYNNEI in the germline V gene. This CDR3 contains 12 residues. Trimming removed 4 bases from V and 6 bases from J, with 9 bases in between. CDR3 sequence (DNA): TGTGCCAGCAGTGTCAGGGGCGCTGAAGCTTTCTTT. Protein: CASSVRGAEAFF.

Of note for this clonotype: Sequence at one end of the junction differs from germline and may be a read error. The genes are TRBV15 and TRBJ2-1; the match to TRBD1 covers 8 bases. Germline lookup yields CDR1 LNHNV and CDR2 YYDKDF (reference sequence). The CDR3 consists of 12 residues. CDR3 sequence reads: CATSGEDREPFF. CDR3 DNA: TGTGCCACCAGCGGAGAGGACAGGGAACCATTCTTC.

This clonotype showed up many times. The chain recombines TRBV5-1 with TRBJ1-2; 12 nucleotides agree with TRBD1. The germline V gene has CDR1 SGHRS and CDR2 YFSETQ. The CDR3 is made up of 18 amino acids. J was trimmed by 3 bases and V by 4 bases; bases with no gene match: 13. The CDR3 spells CASSPGSTGQGAYYGYTF. CDR3 DNA: TGCGCCAGCAGCCCCGGTTCGACGGGACAGGGGGCCTACTATGGCTACACCTTC.

This clonotype was seen repeatedly, ten times or more. The chain links TRBV6-1 to TRBJ2-7, with D hard to call. Germline values: CDR1 MNHNS, CDR2 SASEGT. V lost 4 bases to trimming and J lost 3 bases, with 10 bases between them. This CDR3 comprises 13 residues. The DNA of the CDR3 is TGTGCCAGCAGTGCCCCCATGAACTACGAGCAGTACTTC. Translation: CASSAPMNYEQYF.

The CDR3 DNA follows: TGTGCCAGCAGCGCCCCGGGACAGTATAGCAATCAGCCCCAGCATTTT. Encoded protein: CASSAPGQYSNQPQHF. V usage is TRBV13 and J usage is TRBJ1-5; 7 nucleotides line up with TRBD1. The CDR3 runs 16 residues. The junction had 7 bases not matched to a gene; V was cut back by 5 bases and J by 0 bases. Germline values: CDR1 PRHDT, CDR2 FYEKMQ (reference sequence).

This clonotype was counted between two and nine times. The chain carries TRBV10-3 and TRBJ1-2; D remains ambiguous. Germline V gene sequence: CDR1 ENHRY, CDR2 SYGVKD. This CDR3 is 15 amino acids long. V lost 0 bases and J lost 4, with 12 bases in between. The CDR3 is CAISESAAYFYGYTF. The CDR3 DNA follows: TGTGCCATCAGTGAGTCGGCAGCTTACTTCTATGGCTACACCTTC.

This clonotype was counted at least ten times. The chain carries TRBV7-6 and TRBJ1-1; 7 bases are a match to TRBD1. The CDR3 spans 16 residues. Germline V gene data show CDR1 as SGHVS and CDR2 as FNYEAQ. Germline trimming cut 2 bases from V and 1 base from J; bases unmatched to any gene: 7. CDR3 protein: CASSLYNRDRNTEAFF. The DNA for the CDR3 is TGTGCCAGCAGCTTATATAACCGGGACAGGAACACTGAAGCTTTCTTT. The full variable domain, completed using reference TRBV7-6 and TRBJ1-1, is GAGVSQSPRYKVTKRGQDVALRCDPISGHVSLYWYRQALGQGPEFLTYFNYEAQQDKSGLPNDRFSAERPEGSISTLTIQRTEQRDSAMYRCASSLYNRDRNTEAFFGQGTRLTVV.

Concerning this clonotype itself: A read error may account for a junction end that differs from germline. This rearrangement joins TRBV6-1 to TRBJ1-5; perhaps TRBD1 as D (5 bases). Per the germline V gene, CDR1 is MNHNS and CDR2 is SASEGT. The CDR3 runs to 10 residues. DNA of the CDR3: TGCGCACAGGGCAATCAGCCCCAGCATTTT. The encoded protein is CAQGNQPQHF.

The chain uses TRBV25-1 and TRBJ1-2; TRBD1 might be the D (6 bases). The CDR3 sequence is 13 residues long. The V end was cut by 2 bases, the J end by 4 bases, with 8 bases between. From germline, CDR1 is MGHDK and CDR2 SYGVNS. The CDR3 loop reads CASSERTAYGYTF. CDR3 DNA sequence: TGTGCCAGCAGTGAACGGACAGCCTATGGCTACACCTTC.

The J gene is TRBJ2-7, the V gene TRBV7-9; D gene ambiguous. CDR1 and CDR2 from the germline V gene are SEHNR and FQNEAQ (reference sequence). The germline V and J ends were trimmed by 2 bases and 3 bases, with 8 bases remaining between them. The CDR3 is made up of 13 amino acids. The CDR3 is CASSLPENYEQYF. The CDR3 DNA follows: TGTGCCAGCAGCTTACCAGAGAACTACGAGCAGTACTTC.

This clonotype has at least ten counts. The chain links TRBV10-3 to TRBJ1-1, with 7 bases matching TRBD1. This CDR3 is 13 amino acids long. Germline CDR1 ENHRY, CDR2 SYGVKD. With V trimmed by 10 bases and J by 2 bases, 7 bases remained unmatched. Written as DNA, the CDR3 is TGTGCCACCAAGGGACAGACAAACACTGAAGCTTTCTTT. It specifies CATKGQTNTEAFF.

Ten or more counts support this clonotype. CDR3 amino acids: CASSLGGQHYEQYF. Written as DNA, the CDR3 is TGTGCCAGCAGCTTGGGGGGACAGCACTACGAGCAGTACTTC. This rearrangement joins TRBV5-8 to TRBJ2-7; the match to TRBD1 covers 7 bases. This CDR3 comprises 14 residues. Germline V gene lookup returns CDR1 SGHTS and CDR2 YDEGEE. Losses at the gene ends were 0 bases for V and 3 bases for J; bases not matched to a gene: 3.